Only a few counts were recorded for the clone carrying this T cell receptor (beta chain). Its antigen remains unidentified. This entry belongs to a study of regulatory T cells in long-lasting Graves disease. The study, taken as a whole, reports: Tissue studied was limited to peripheral blood, excluding thyroid tissue. Persistent disease was associated with favored TRBV28 usage and with favored use of TRBJ1-2 and TRBJ2-5. Possibly, accuracy suffered from the small sample size.

There are 16 residues in the CDR3. Looked up from germline, CDR1 is MGHDK and CDR2 is SYGVNS. V was trimmed by 3 bases and J by 6 bases, leaving 19 bases between them. Time point in this sample: newly diagnosed GD, antithyroid drugs for less than 3 months. RNA extracted from PBMCs served as the sequencing template. Through Arm-PCR of CDR3 regions and iRepertoire HTBI primers, TCR beta libraries were built. Original data processing: Segment identification across samples yielded 60 to 80 TRBV and some 13 TRBJ segments. TCRdb analysed the multiplex PCR reads with MiXCR anew, one entry per CDR3 protein. TCRdb's processing, not the authors', yielded these V and J calls. The data contain approximately 390,000 distinct CDR3 sequences, roughly 17% of them seen just once; the ten biggest clones take up 20% to 25%. The sample was also reused in another study, on T cells in Graves' hyperthyroidism and ophthalmopathy.

This TCR came from a young woman with Graves disease. The specimen comprised peripheral blood mononuclear cells (PBMCs), sampled at new diagnosis, from a patient treated with antithyroid drugs. The V and J genes are TRBV25-1 and TRBJ2-3; maybe TRBD2 (6 bases). The CDR3 protein is CASSDPGLRPSDTQYF. The CDR3 DNA reads TGTGCCAGCAGTGACCCCGGACTACGGCCCTCGGATACGCAGTATTTT. The full variable domain, completed using reference TRBV25-1 and TRBJ2-3, is EADIYQTPRYLVIGTGKKITLECSQTMGHDKMYWYQQDPGMELHLIHYSYGVNSTEKGDLSSESTVSRIRTEHFPLTLESARPSHTSQYLCASSDPGLRPSDTQYFGPGTRLTVL.